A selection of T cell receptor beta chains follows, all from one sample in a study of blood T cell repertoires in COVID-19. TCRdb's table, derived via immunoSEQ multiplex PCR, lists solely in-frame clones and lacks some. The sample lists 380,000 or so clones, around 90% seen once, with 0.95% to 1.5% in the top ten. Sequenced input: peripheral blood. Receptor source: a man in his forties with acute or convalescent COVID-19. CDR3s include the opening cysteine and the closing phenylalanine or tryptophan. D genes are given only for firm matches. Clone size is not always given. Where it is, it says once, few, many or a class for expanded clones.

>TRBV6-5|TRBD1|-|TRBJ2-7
TGTGCCAGCAGTTTAACCGGGACAGGGAACTACGAGCAGTACTTC
CASSLTGTGNYEQYF
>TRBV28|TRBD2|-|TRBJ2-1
TGTGCCAGCAGTCTTACTAGCGGGAGCAATGAGCAGTTCTTC
CASSLTSGSNEQFF
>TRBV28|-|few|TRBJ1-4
TGTGCCAGCAGAGAGGGCATGGGTGAAAAACTGTTTTTT
CASREGMGEKLFF
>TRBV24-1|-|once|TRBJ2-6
TGTGCCACCAGTGACCCAGCCCTAGGTGGGGCCAACGTCCTGACTTTC
CATSDPALGGANVLTF
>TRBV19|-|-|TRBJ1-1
TGTGCCAGTAGCCAAACAAATGCGAACACTGAAGCTTTCTTT
CASSQTNANTEAFF
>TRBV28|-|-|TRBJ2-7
TGTGCCAGCAGGGACGGGAGCCCCTACGAGCAGTACTTC
CASRDGSPYEQYF
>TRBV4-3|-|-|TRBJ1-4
TGCGCCAGCAGCCAAGAGACAGTTCGTGAAAAACTGTTTTTT
CASSQETVREKLFF
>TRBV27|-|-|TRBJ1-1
TGTGCCAGCAGTTTATCAGGGGCCCAGAACACTGAAGCTTTCTTT
CASSLSGAQNTEAFF
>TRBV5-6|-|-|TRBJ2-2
TGTGCCAGCAGCCGGGAAAGCGCGTCGCTATCCGGGGAGCTGTTTTTT
CASSRESASLSGELFF
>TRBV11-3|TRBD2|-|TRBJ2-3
TGTGCCAGCAGCTTAGGCGGCCCGGCGGGGGGTACGGCAGATACGCAGTATTTT
CASSLGGPAGGTADTQYF
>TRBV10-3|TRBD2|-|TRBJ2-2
TGTGCCATCAGTGAGGTACTAGCGGGGGGGCCTGGTACCGGGGAGCTGTTTTTT
CAISEVLAGGPGTGELFF